One and the same sample provided the 18 T cell receptor beta chains below, sequenced in a study of blood T cell repertoires in COVID-19. Method: immunoSEQ multiplex PCR; TCRdb's copy keeps in-frame clones and lacks some. The sample lists about 160,000 clones; approximately 84% were seen once. Sequencing was done on a sample of PBMCs or T cells enriched from blood (not recorded which). These receptors originate from a woman aged 40-49 years with acute COVID-19.

The chain uses TRBV15 and TRBJ2-3; 11 bases map to TRBD2. With V trimmed by 3 bases and J by 5 bases, 7 bases remained unmatched. The germline gives CDR1 LNHNV, CDR2 YYDKDF (reference sequence). The CDR3 runs to 16 residues. This chain's CDR3 is CATSSTSGRVEDTQYF. The CDR3 DNA sequence: TGTGCCACCAGCAGTACTAGCGGGAGAGTTGAAGATACGCAGTATTTT.

The V and J genes are TRBV3-1 (or the pseudogene TRBV3-2) and TRBJ2-4, with D possibly TRBD1 on 6 matching bases. The CDR3 contains 17 residues. The V gene lost 1 base and the J gene lost 6 bases, with 19 bases spanning the gap. Germline lookup yields CDR1 LGHDT and CDR2 YNNKEL (reference sequence). CDR3 DNA sequence: TGTGCCAGCAGCCAAGGTACCCACAGGGCTGTTGGAAACATTCAGTACTTC. This sequence encodes CASSQGTHRAVGNIQYF.

This chain joins TRBV6-5 and TRBJ1-2; possibly TRBD1 for D (6 bases). V was cut by 2 bases and J by 5 bases, with 12 bases left in between. Germline values: CDR1 MNHEY, CDR2 SVGAGI. The CDR3 consists of 14 residues. CDR3 in DNA: TGTGCCAGCAGTTACACCGGGACAAGTTATGGCTACACCTTC. It encodes CASSYTGTSYGYTF.

The chain recombines TRBV19 with TRBJ2-6; TRBD1 matches 8 bases. Germline V gives CDR1 LNHDA, CDR2 SQIVND (reference sequence). The CDR3 spans 17 residues. Trimming removed 3 bases from V and 4 bases from J; junction bases left unmatched: 8. The CDR3 sequence is CASSIGDRGSGANVLTF. The DNA for the CDR3 is TGTGCCAGTAGTATTGGAGACAGGGGCTCCGGGGCCAACGTCCTGACTTTC.

V usage is TRBV30 and J usage is TRBJ2-1; 10 positions match TRBD2. CDR3 length equals 17 residues. The V gene's germline CDR1 is GTSNPN and CDR2 SVGIG (reference sequence). With V trimmed by 3 bases and J by 5 bases, 13 bases remained unmatched. DNA of the CDR3: TGTGCCTGGAGGCGGGGGAGCGGGAGGGCCGGGAACAATGAGCAGTTCTTC. It encodes CAWRRGSGRAGNNEQFF.

The chain recombines TRBV25-1 with TRBJ2-2; tentative D call: TRBD1 (6 bases). The V gene lost 7 bases and the J gene lost 4 bases, with 13 bases spanning the gap. CDR3 length equals 14 residues. Germline loops: CDR1 MGHDK, CDR2 SYGVNS. For the CDR3, the DNA is TGTGCCAGCACTGGGGGCAGGGGCACCGGGGAGCTGTTTTTT. Protein: CASTGGRGTGELFF.

V and J are TRBV19 and TRBJ2-2; 12 bases agree with TRBD2. V gave up 7 bases and J gave up 3 bases; unmatched junction bases: 12. The CDR3 extends over 18 amino acids. Germline assignment: CDR1 LNHDA and CDR2 SQIVND (reference sequence). CDR3 in amino acids: CASIPGASGRVDTGELFF. The DNA for the CDR3 is TGTGCCAGTATTCCCGGGGCTAGCGGGAGGGTGGACACCGGGGAGCTGTTTTTT.

This clone was detected once. The chain has TRBV9 and TRBJ2-5; TRBD1 matches 9 bases. The CDR3 contains 14 residues. V dropped 3 bases and J dropped 5; count of bases not matched to a gene: 5. The V gene's germline CDR1 is SGDLS and CDR2 YYNGEE. CDR3 loop: CASSAQGQGETQYF. Written as DNA, the CDR3 is TGTGCCAGCAGCGCTCAAGGACAGGGGGAGACCCAGTACTTC. Using reference TRBV9 and TRBJ2-5 for the parts outside the CDR3, the full variable domain is DSGVTQTPKHLITATGQRVTLRCSPRSGDLSVYWYQQSLDQGLQFLIQYYNGEERAKGNILERFSAQQFPDLHSELNLSSLELGDSALYFCASSAQGQGETQYFGPGTRLLVL.

The chain has TRBV29-1 and TRBJ1-1; D unresolved. The CDR3 totals 13 residues. V was cut by 3 bases and J by 8 bases, with 16 bases left in between. In germline, CDR1 is SQVTM, CDR2 ANQGSEA. CDR3 protein: CSVETGTTLEAFF. CDR3 bases: TGCAGCGTTGAGACGGGTACGACCCTAGAAGCTTTCTTT.

The rearrangement uses TRBV3-1 (or the pseudogene TRBV3-2) and TRBJ2-3, with TRBD2 matching 10 bases. V trimming: 4 bases; J trimming: 8 bases; junction bases outside the gene matches: 15. CDR1 and CDR2 (germline): LGHDT, YNNKEL (reference sequence). The CDR3 consists of 17 residues. The CDR3: CASSLRGGLAGEGTQYF. The DNA for the CDR3 is TGTGCCAGCAGCCTCCGAGGAGGCCTAGCGGGAGAAGGTACGCAGTATTTT.

Notes on this clone: The sample contains more than one DNA sequence encoding this CDR3. The chain recombines TRBV5-4 with TRBJ2-7; 13 bases match TRBD2. From germline, CDR1 is SGHNT and CDR2 YYREEE (reference sequence). CDR3 length: 15 residues. V lost 4 bases to trimming and J lost 2 bases; unmatched junction nucleotides: 3. In DNA, the CDR3 is TGTGCCAGCAGCCCAGGGACTAGCGGGACCTACGAGCAGTACTTC. Its translation: CASSPGTSGTYEQYF.

The chain has TRBV27 and TRBJ2-4; 8 positions match TRBD2. Losses at the gene ends were 5 bases for V and 7 bases for J; bases not matched to a gene: 13. Germline V gene lookup returns CDR1 MNHEY and CDR2 SMNVEV (reference sequence). The CDR3 runs 16 residues. The CDR3 reads CASSEVIAGRNNIQYF. CDR3 nucleotides: TGTGCCAGCAGTGAAGTAATAGCGGGACGAAACAACATTCAGTACTTC.

The gene calls are TRBV7-3 and TRBJ2-3; the match to TRBD2 covers 11 bases. There are 15 residues in the CDR3. After removal of 8 bases from V and 6 bases from J, the junction contained 10 bases not matched to a gene. The germline V gene encodes CDR1 SGHTA and CDR2 FQGTGA. This CDR3 reads CASATSGSVVDTQYF. For the CDR3, the DNA is TGTGCCAGCGCAACTAGCGGGAGTGTTGTGGATACGCAGTATTTT.

The chain couples TRBV27 to TRBJ2-3; TRBD2 aligns across 14 bases. The CDR3 contains 19 residues. Germline CDR1 and CDR2: MNHEY and SMNVEV (reference sequence). The V and J ends lost 6 bases and 2 bases, in that order; junction bases with no gene match: 13. CDR3 in DNA: TGTGCCAGCAGCCCCGGGGGACTAGCGGGAGACACCGACACAGATACGCAGTATTTT. Translation: CASSPGGLAGDTDTDTQYF.

The rearrangement joins TRBV7-9 to TRBJ2-7, with D perhaps TRBD1 (6 bases). Germline V gene data show CDR1 as SEHNR and CDR2 as FQNEAQ (reference sequence). V dropped 7 bases and J dropped 2 bases, with 21 bases sitting between them. There are 16 residues in the CDR3. The CDR3 sequence: CASTGDRRQAAYEQYF. The CDR3 DNA reads as TGTGCCAGCACCGGCGATCGCCGACAGGCAGCCTACGAGCAGTACTTC.

The V call is TRBV5-1, the J call TRBJ1-2; weak D call: TRBD1 (6 bases). Germline V gene sequence: CDR1 SGHRS, CDR2 YFSETQ. Between the trimmed V and J ends, which lost 2 bases and 3 bases, there was a span of 14 bases. The CDR3 covers 15 residues. In DNA, the CDR3 is TGCGCCAGCAGCTTTAGGGGGGGCCTCGACTATGGCTACACCTTC. It translates to CASSFRGGLDYGYTF.

This clone came up once. The chain carries TRBV7-9 and TRBJ1-2; D is unclear. Germline V gives CDR1 SEHNR, CDR2 FQNEAQ (reference sequence). The V end lost 0 bases, the J end lost 7 bases, and 9 bases lay between the germline ends. The CDR3 length is 13 residues. The DNA of the CDR3 is TGTGCCAGCAGCTTAGCAGCGGAGACTGGCTACACCTTC. It is translated as CASSLAAETGYTF.

The rearrangement links TRBV5-4 to TRBJ1-5, with TRBD1 identical over 7 bases. Germline V gene data show CDR1 as SGHNT and CDR2 as YYREEE (reference sequence). With 4 bases clipped from V and 2 bases from J, the junction kept 6 bases outside the gene matches. CDR3 length: 15 amino acids. CDR3 nucleotides: TGTGCCAGCAGCCAGGATCAGGGGGGCAATCAGCCCCAGCATTTT. It translates to CASSQDQGGNQPQHF.